The T cell receptor beta chain described here comes from a study of shared clonotypes between healthy human individuals (dated by TCRdb to the early 2020s). Background on the whole study: The cohort comprised a couple of women and a few men aged 18 to 49 years. Per donor, three plates each were used for CD4 naive and CD4 memory, two for CD8 naive, and one for CD8 memory. The study deeply sequenced blood TCR repertoires of about 5 healthy adults to estimate repertoire size and the extent of clonotype sharing between individuals. To increase sequencing depth and limit assay-specific biases, TCR repertoire library preparation and sequencing were carried out by different laboratories using diverse techniques. Between about 0.8 and 9 billion PBMCs per donor were obtained by leukapheresis.

To note about this clone: No cognate antigen has been identified for it. Per-nucleotide qualities are absent, and no much larger clonotype sits a single base away.

V is shortened by 4 bases, J by 1 base, and the region joining them spans 19 bases. The germline V gene encodes CDR1 LGHNA and CDR2 YNFKEQ. Including the terminal cysteine and phenylalanine, the CDR3 comprises 17 residues. Only the CDR3 portion is preserved as DNA: 51 bases, with reading frame beginning at the first base. What the work shows at the level of the full study, not this receptor alone: Incomplete sequencing was indicated by rarefaction of sorted-subset datasets, despite the large sequencing depth. Sampling was limited to blood, and TCR repertoires in tissue likely differ from TCR repertoires in blood. Across a few donors, around 5.4% of naive CD4, 3% to 3.5% of naive CD8, about 2.3% of memory CD4, and roughly 0.41% of memory CD8 clonotypes were shared. Pairwise subsampling led to the expectation that sequencing depth would affect the degree of clonotype sharing among donors. The small number of donors limited the genetic and exposure-history diversity represented. Larger estimated clonotype richness was generally found for naive subsets than for memory subsets. Clonotypes shared by all four sorted-subset donors showed higher generation probabilities than non-shared clonotypes.

Using the deep immunoSEQ assay, TCR CDR3 regions were amplified from genomic DNA by multiplex PCR. Genomic DNA extracted from each cell subset was distributed evenly over all wells of several immunoSEQ 96-well plates, and each plate served as one replicate. Each replicate PCR for sorted subsets received around 200 ng genomic DNA, equal to roughly 33,000 T cell genomes. Purified libraries were measured with a Qubit 3.0 fluorometer, size-checked on a Bioanalyzer 2100, and measured again with the KAPA Library Quantification kit. Every immunoSEQ 96-well plate was sequenced on a separate single-read 150-cycle Illumina NextSeq 550 flow cell. The authors processed their data as follows. Because the immunoSEQ output held only junctional sequences and lacked quality scores, the filtering could not match the filtering applied to full-length reads. To assign V/J genes and CDR3, sequences were annotated against IMGT germline references using PyIR, a Python wrapper for IgBLAST v1.9. Any read was removed if the V/J assignment was weak (E-value above 1e-6), the CDR3 was missing, or the read contained stop codons, out-of-frame junctions, or ambiguous translated residues. V3J clonotypes were defined by identical inferred V gene, J gene, and CDR3 amino acid sequence. Percentage overlap between repertoires was calculated by dividing the number of shared unique clonotypes by the size of the smaller repertoire. RTK rarefaction, the Chao1 estimator, and Recon v2.1 estimates of unobserved clonotypes were used to assess repertoire richness. Generation probabilities for all TCRbeta clonotypes obtained by the gDNA method from a few donors were computed using OLGA. TCRdb obtained this table from immuneACCESS and retained in-frame rearrangements with V and J assigned. These tables miss some clones; where compared with another copy, unresolved V genes account for less than half of the shortfall, and the remainder is unexplained. V and J calls and clone size come straight from that table; D and trimming were deduced from the DNA. This sample has some 1.1 million clones in its table, and roughly 77% of those were observed once. The ten largest clones take up 0.89% of the sample.

The donors were healthy, HIV-negative adults who had no recently reported acute infections or vaccinations. Every donor was a Caucasian adult living in Nashville, Tennessee, USA. CD4+ T cells were enriched by magnetic negative selection, after which naive cells were positively selected on CD45RA and the negative fraction was taken as the memory subset. After blood collection by leukapheresis, PBMCs were isolated using Ficoll-Histopaque density gradient centrifugation and then cryopreserved in the vapor phase of liquid nitrogen. Analytical flow cytometry was used to check the purity and quantity of every magnetically sorted T cell population. Each sorted fraction had its genomic DNA isolated and then quantified by UV absorbance on a Nanodrop 2000c.

The chain was built from TRBV4-2 and TRBJ1-1, with the D gene not clear enough to name. This receptor was obtained from a man aged 18 to 30 in good health. Some clones in this sample may be carry-over from other donors' samples. Sequencing input: memory CD4+ T cells from PBMCs. This sample's cell subset or site label indicates: CD45RA-negative fraction. The sequenced DNA is TGTGCCAGCAGCCCCCGACTGTTGGCGGAGGGGAACACTGAAGCTTTCTTT. This translates into CASSPRLLAEGNTEAFF.